This T cell receptor beta chain was documented in a study of T-cell reconstitution after alpha-beta-depleted transplantation in children. Study-wide findings and caveats: T-cell counts and diversity were attributed mostly to newly produced T cells one year after transplant.

This clonotype was counted a few times. Its specificity is unknown. Germline CDR1 and CDR2: LGHNA and YSLEER. The CDR3 consists of 15 residues. The V and J ends lost 0 bases and 3 bases respectively, with 12 bases between them. Preparation of the TCRbeta library involved a method that used unique molecular identifiers. TCRdb processed the PCR reads anew with MiXCR; each CDR3 protein has one entry. The sample has 300,000 to 350,000 distinct CDR3 sequences; 15% to 20% are singletons. The sequence was collected from a male patient under 10 years old who had a stem cell transplant for acute lymphoblastic leukemia, so the T cells may come from the graft donor. The chain has TRBV4-3 and TRBJ2-7; D unclear. Sequencing was performed on PBMCs, mostly from graft donor cells, taken 360 days after TCRalphabeta/CD19-depleted stem cell transplant. CDR3 protein: CASSQDPSPYYEQYF. The DNA of the CDR3 is TGCGCCAGCAGCCAAGATCCCAGCCCCTACTACGAGCAGTACTTC.